This T cell receptor (beta chain) was captured in a study of cytomegalovirus exposure and HLA in healthy donors. In its sample, this clone was seen a few times. Antigen: not known. Points from the study as a whole: A missense DCLRE1C variant was associated with V- and J-gene trimming of TCR beta chains in a later analysis, and an independent cohort replicated the association.

Germline CDR1 is MNHNY and CDR2 is SVGAGI (reference sequence). The V end lost 5 bases, the J end lost 8 bases, and 24 bases lay between the germline ends. The CDR3 runs to 16 residues. It was with 60 Vbeta and 13 Jbeta primers that the PCR ran. Method: immunoSEQ multiplex PCR; TCRdb's copy keeps in-frame clones and lacks some. Of about 240,000 clones listed, approximately 81% are singletons. The V gene is TRBV6-6, the J gene TRBJ1-2, with a possible D match to TRBD1 (5 bases). The sequence was obtained from a woman aged 55-69 years in good health and CMV-seropositive. Specimen: PBMCs. CDR3: CASSITLHGAGIGYTF. The DNA of the CDR3 is TGTGCCAGCAGTATTACCCTACATGGGGCGGGAATAGGCTACACCTTC.